What follows are 28 T cell receptor beta chains derived from one specimen sequenced in a study of cytomegalovirus exposure and HLA in healthy donors. TCRdb's copy holds only in-frame clones and misses some; the assay was immunoSEQ multiplex PCR. The table records tens of thousands of clones, approximately 86% of them present only once. Input material: PBMCs. The receptors originated from a man younger than 45 in good health and CMV-seronegative.

The chain is built from TRBV21-1 and TRBJ1-6; TRBD1, the table's D call, was not compared with the DNA. TRBV21-1 is a pseudogene locus. The CDR3 loop spans 17 amino acids. Written as DNA, the CDR3 is TGTGCCAGCAGCATGAGGACAGGGCCACACTTTAATTCACCCCTCCACTTT. It encodes CASSMRTGPHFNSPLHF.

The rearrangement links TRBV7-6 to TRBJ2-5, with a tentative D call TRBD1 (5 bases). V was pared by 1 base and J by 5 bases, with 8 bases between. This CDR3 is 13 amino acids long. The germline CDR1 and CDR2 sequences are SGHVS and FNYEAQ. The CDR3 loop is CASSLGQGETQYF. CDR3 bases: TGTGCCAGCAGCTTAGGGCAGGGCGAGACCCAGTACTTC.

This chain links TRBV30 with TRBJ2-6; D might be TRBD2 (5 bases). Germline assignment: CDR1 GTSNPN and CDR2 SVGIG (reference sequence). CDR3 length: 16 amino acids. Between the trimmed V and J ends, which lost 5 bases and 0 bases, there was a span of 14 bases. CDR3 sequence (DNA): TGTGCCTGGGGACTCCGGGGTCGCTCTGGGGCCAACGTCCTGACTTTC. Amino acid sequence: CAWGLRGRSGANVLTF. The whole variable domain, remainder taken from reference TRBV30 and TRBJ2-6, is SQTIHQWPATLVQPVGSPLSLECTVEGTSNPNLYWYRQAAGRGLQLLFYSVGIGQISSEVPQNLSASRPQDRQFILSSKKLLLSDSGFYLCAWGLRGRSGANVLTFGAGSRLTVL.

The CDR3 DNA sequence: TGTGCCAGCAGCCAAGATTACCGGTTGTACAATGAGCAGTTCTTC. Translating gives CASSQDYRLYNEQFF. The chain combines TRBV4-2 with TRBJ2-1, with unresolved D. V lost 0 bases and J lost 4, with 10 bases in between. The CDR3 totals 15 residues. Germline-derived CDR1 and CDR2 are LGHNA and YNFKEQ.

The CDR3 DNA is TGCGCCAGCAGCCCCTCGGGCGCGGGGAACACTGAAGCTTTCTTT. This codes for CASSPSGAGNTEAFF. V usage is TRBV5-1 and J usage is TRBJ1-1; no firm D call. The CDR3 loop spans 15 amino acids. V shed 4 bases and J shed 1 base, with 14 bases lying between them. Germline CDR1 and CDR2: SGHRS and YFSETQ.

The chain uses TRBV7-9 and TRBJ2-2; 8 bases fit TRBD2. Germline CDR1 is SEHNR and CDR2 is FQNEAQ (reference sequence). V lost 6 bases, J lost 0 bases, and 6 bases stayed unmatched. The CDR3 is 16 amino acids. In DNA, the CDR3 is TGTGCCAGCAGGTCCACTAGCGGTCCGAACACCGGGGAGCTGTTTTTT. The encoded protein is CASRSTSGPNTGELFF.

The chain carries TRBV6-5 and TRBJ1-1; TRBD1 matches at 7 bases. J was trimmed by 2 bases and V by 6 bases; bases with no gene match: 12. Germline V gives CDR1 MNHEY, CDR2 SVGAGI. This CDR3 comprises 16 residues. CDR3 sequence: CASSYRGTQGNTEAFF. The DNA of the CDR3 is TGTGCCAGCAGCTACAGGGGAACCCAGGGTAACACTGAAGCTTTCTTT.

This clone is a singleton in its sample. The CDR3 DNA is TGCGCCAGCAGTGTGCGGGGGGGCCACTCCTACAATGAGCAGTTCTTC. This gives the protein CASSVRGGHSYNEQFF. This rearrangement joins TRBV4-1 to TRBJ2-1; 9 bases map to TRBD2. From germline, CDR1 is MGHRA and CDR2 YSYEKL. Losses at the gene ends were 6 bases for V and 0 bases for J; bases not matched to a gene: 6. The CDR3 is 16 amino acids.

This clone was seen more than once but under ten times. The rearrangement links TRBV6-5 to TRBJ1-6; 9 nucleotides align to TRBD1. Germline loops: CDR1 MNHEY, CDR2 SVGAGI. The CDR3 has 15 amino acids. V was pared by 5 bases and J by 7 bases, with 6 bases of the junction left unmatched. The CDR3 DNA reads as TGTGCCAGCAGTACACTGACAGGGGGGAATTCACCCCTCCACTTT. Protein product: CASSTLTGGNSPLHF.

The chain joins TRBV9 to TRBJ2-4; 8 nucleotides align to TRBD2. This CDR3 has 16 amino acids. Trimming cost V 4 bases and J 3 bases; bases outside gene matches: 9. Looked up from germline, CDR1 is SGDLS and CDR2 is YYNGEE. The CDR3 region has the DNA TGTGCCAGCAGCCCCTCGTGGGCGGGAGGCAAAAACATTCAGTACTTC. Translated: CASSPSWAGGKNIQYF.

The chain joins TRBV5-4 to TRBJ2-4; 10 bases agree with TRBD1. V lost 0 bases and J lost 6; bases outside the gene matches: 3. Germline CDR1 SGHNT, CDR2 YYREEE (reference sequence). The CDR3 is 15 residues long. The chain's CDR3 is CASSLGQGAGNIQYF. The CDR3, as DNA: TGTGCCAGCAGCTTGGGACAGGGGGCAGGAAACATTCAGTACTTC.

The rearrangement links TRBV4-2 to TRBJ2-2; possible D gene TRBD2, 5 bases. CDR1 and CDR2 from the germline V gene are LGHNA and YNFKEQ. The CDR3 has 18 amino acids. The ends were cut back, 1 base at V and 2 bases at J, with 17 bases in the middle. As DNA, the CDR3 is TGTGCCAGCAGCCAAGGTAGTAGTCCAGCGGAAAACACCGGGGAGCTGTTTTTT. Amino acids: CASSQGSSPAENTGELFF.

This clone was seen a few times. This chain links TRBV7-9 with TRBJ1-1; D is possibly TRBD1 (5 bases). The germline gives CDR1 SEHNR, CDR2 FQNEAQ (reference sequence). The CDR3 sequence is 13 residues long. Trimming cost V 2 bases and J 7 bases, with 11 bases left between them. CDR3 coding DNA: TGTGCCAGCAGCTTACAGGGTGGCAGTGAAGCTTTCTTT. Translated, it gives CASSLQGGSEAFF. Looking up the rest from reference TRBV7-9 and TRBJ1-1 gives the full variable domain: DTGVSQNPRHKITKRGQNVTFRCDPISEHNRLYWYRQTLGQGPEFLTYFQNEAQLEKSRLLSDRFSAERPKGSFSTLEIQRTEQGDSAMYLCASSLQGGSEAFFGQGTRLTVV.

The rearrangement joins TRBV2 to TRBJ2-5, with 8 nucleotides matching TRBD2. This CDR3 comprises 15 residues. Per the germline V gene, CDR1 is SNHLY and CDR2 is FYNNEI. V trimming: 8 bases; J trimming: 5 bases; junction bases outside the gene matches: 13. The CDR3 bases are TGTGCCAGCCCAAGGACGGGAGGGCCGGGGGAGACCCAGTACTTC. Residues: CASPRTGGPGETQYF.

The chain joins TRBV11-3 to TRBJ2-5; 9 bases fit TRBD2. Germline V CDR1 and CDR2: SGHNT, YENEEA. This CDR3 region has 14 residues. V shed 3 bases, J shed 5 bases, and the junction held 4 bases outside the gene matches. This chain's CDR3 is CASSFAGGGETQYF. The CDR3 nucleotides read TGTGCCAGCAGCTTTGCGGGAGGGGGGGAGACCCAGTACTTC.

This chain joins TRBV28 and TRBJ1-5, with a possible D match to TRBD1 (6 bases). V lost 0 bases to trimming and J lost 0 bases, with 6 bases between them. Germline assignment: CDR1 MDHEN and CDR2 SYDVKM. There are 15 residues in the CDR3. The CDR3 here is CASSLWGASNQPQHF. In DNA, the CDR3 is TGTGCCAGCAGTTTATGGGGGGCTAGCAATCAGCCCCAGCATTTT.

The chain joins TRBV28 to TRBJ1-4; possibly TRBD1 for D (5 bases). Germline V CDR1 and CDR2: MDHEN, SYDVKM. The V end was cut by 3 bases, the J end by 7 bases, with 12 bases between. The CDR3 consists of 14 residues. The CDR3 sequence is CASSFGGTGEKLFF. The CDR3 region has the DNA TGTGCCAGCAGTTTTGGGGGGACGGGTGAAAAACTGTTTTTT.

This chain uses TRBV19 with TRBJ2-6; 10 bases align to TRBD1. Germline CDR1 and CDR2: LNHDA and SQIVND (reference sequence). Trimming cost V 5 bases and J 0 bases; bases outside gene matches: 7. This CDR3 is built from 18 residues. CDR3 sequence (DNA): TGTGCCAGTAGTTCCGGGACAGGGGTCGGCTCTGGGGCCAACGTCCTGACTTTC. This sequence encodes CASSSGTGVGSGANVLTF.

The chain recombines TRBV19 with TRBJ1-1, with unresolved D. The CDR3 runs 13 residues. The germline gives CDR1 LNHDA, CDR2 SQIVND (reference sequence). Trimming removed 5 bases at V and 5 bases at J, with 12 bases between. Written as DNA, the CDR3 is TGTGCCAGTAGTCCACGAGAGGGAACTGAAGCTTTCTTT. Encoded protein: CASSPREGTEAFF.

The chain uses TRBV27 and TRBJ2-7; the D gene is possibly TRBD1 (6 bases). Germline CDR1 and CDR2: MNHEY and SMNVEV (reference sequence). This CDR3 is 14 amino acids long. Between the trimmed V and J ends, which lost 2 bases and 4 bases, there was a span of 12 bases. DNA for the CDR3: TGTGCCAGCAGTTTAGTCCCAGGGGCATACGAGCAGTACTTC. Translating gives CASSLVPGAYEQYF.

The genes are TRBV5-1 and TRBJ2-7, with D unclear. The CDR3 has 13 residues. Deletions cut 0 bases from V and 2 bases from J, with 6 bases between. Germline V CDR1 and CDR2: SGHRS, YFSETQ. The CDR3 sequence is CASSLERAYEQYF. In DNA, the CDR3 is TGCGCCAGCAGCTTGGAAAGAGCCTACGAGCAGTACTTC.

This chain joins TRBV11-2 and TRBJ2-5, with TRBD2 identical over 9 bases. The length of the CDR3 is 16 residues. CDR1 is SGHAT, CDR2 FQNNGV, per germline. V lost 1 base, J lost 5 bases, and 8 bases stayed unmatched. CDR3 residues: CASSLGRSGGRETQYF. The CDR3 DNA follows: TGTGCCAGCAGCTTAGGCCGTAGCGGGGGTCGGGAGACCCAGTACTTC.

The rearrangement links TRBV9 to TRBJ1-1; D remains ambiguous. Germline CDR1 and CDR2: SGDLS and YYNGEE. CDR3 length equals 12 residues. Deletions cut 4 bases from V and 7 bases from J, with 11 bases between. CDR3 region: CASSPLGDEAFF. CDR3 nucleotides: TGTGCCAGCAGCCCCCTCGGGGATGAAGCTTTCTTT.

The J gene is TRBJ1-1, the V gene TRBV28; D call uncertain. CDR3 size: 12 residues. V was cut by 7 bases and J by 6 bases, with 12 bases left in between. Germline V gene data show CDR1 as MDHEN and CDR2 as SYDVKM. CDR3 sequence reads: CASITGRAEAFF. The DNA for the CDR3 is TGTGCCAGCATAACGGGGAGGGCTGAAGCTTTCTTT.

This clone was detected once. The rearrangement uses TRBV2 and TRBJ2-1; D possibly corresponds to TRBD1 (6 bases). The germline V gene has CDR1 SNHLY and CDR2 FYNNEI. The CDR3 runs to 12 residues. With 6 bases removed from V and 5 bases from J, the gap between germline ends came to 8 bases. CDR3 DNA: TGTGCCAGCAGGGGGGCGGACAATGAGCAGTTCTTC. Its protein is CASRGADNEQFF.

The chain employs TRBV5-6 and TRBJ2-7; 7 positions agree with TRBD2. CDR3 length: 17 residues. From germline, CDR1 is SGHDT and CDR2 YYEEEE. V lost 0 bases to trimming and J lost 4 bases; unmatched junction nucleotides: 13. The DNA of the CDR3 is TGTGCCAGCAGCTTGGCCAGCCGGGGGGTGAACTTGTACGAGCAGTACTTC. This sequence encodes CASSLASRGVNLYEQYF.

This chain links TRBV11-1 with TRBJ1-4; 7 nucleotides align to TRBD1. With V trimmed by 4 bases and J by 8 bases, 13 bases remained unmatched. This CDR3 has 16 amino acids. Germline V gene sequence: CDR1 SGHAT, CDR2 FQDESV (reference sequence). The DNA for the CDR3 is TGTGCCAGCAGCTCAAGCCCAGACAGGGCGGACGAAAAACTGTTTTTT. Translating gives CASSSSPDRADEKLFF.

The chain is built from TRBV28 and TRBJ1-2; the D gene is possibly TRBD1 (5 bases). CDR1 is MDHEN and CDR2 is SYDVKM in the germline V gene. The germline V and J ends were trimmed by 2 bases and 4 bases, with 17 bases remaining between them. The CDR3 is made up of 16 amino acids. The CDR3 nucleotides read TGTGCCAGCAGTTTAAGTGGGGCAGGATCCGGCTATGGCTACACCTTC. Its protein product is CASSLSGAGSGYGYTF.